Listed here are 24 T cell receptor beta chains from one sample, sequenced in a study of regulatory T cells in long-lasting Graves disease. Sequencing libraries for TCR beta were prepared with iRepertoire HTBI primers and Arm-PCR of CDR3 regions. Each CDR3 protein gets one entry after TCRdb re-called the multiplex PCR reads with MiXCR. This sample carries 200,000 to 250,000 distinct CDR3 sequences, approximately 18% of them seen once, and the ten largest clones take about 11%. Described time point: newly diagnosed GD, antithyroid drugs for less than 3 months. Extracted RNA from PBMCs served as the source of the TCR library. These data are also associated with another study on T cells in Graves' hyperthyroidism and ophthalmopathy.

The sequenced sample was peripheral blood mononuclear cells (PBMCs), obtained at new diagnosis, from a patient treated with antithyroid drugs. These receptors came from a woman in her twenties or thirties with Graves disease.

This clonotype was observed at least ten times. The chain employs TRBV20-1 and TRBJ1-6, with unresolved D. CDR1 is DFQATT, CDR2 SNEGSKA, per germline (reference sequence). This CDR3 is 19 amino acids long. The V end lost 5 bases, the J end lost 0 bases, and 23 bases lay between the germline ends. The CDR3 DNA sequence: TGCAGTGCTTTGGCGGGGATGTTTGACCTGAGCTCCTATAATTCACCCCTCCACTTT. Its translation is CSALAGMFDLSSYNSPLHF.

Written as DNA, the CDR3 is TGTGCCAGCAGTTACTCAGGCGGGAGAAATACCGGGGAGCTGTTTTTT. Amino acid sequence: CASSYSGGRNTGELFF. V gene TRBV6-5 combines with J gene TRBJ2-2, with 7 bases matching TRBD2. This CDR3 has 16 amino acids. The junction had 6 bases not matched to a gene; V was cut back by 0 bases and J by 5 bases. Per the germline V gene, CDR1 is MNHEY and CDR2 is SVGAGI.

Remarks on this clonotype: A much larger clone differs from this one at a single base, so this may be a read error. The gene calls are TRBV6-1 and TRBJ2-1; TRBD2 is a possible D gene (5 bases). Trimming stripped 1 base from V and 6 bases from J, with 13 bases between. CDR1 MNHNS and CDR2 SASEGT come from the germline V gene. This CDR3 contains 15 residues. The CDR3 reads CASSEEDWSCNEQFF. The CDR3 coding sequence is TGTGCCAGCAGTGAAGAGGACTGGTCTTGCAATGAGCAGTTCTTC.

As to this clonotype: Given a much more abundant clone one base away, this may be a read error. The gene calls are TRBV18 and TRBJ2-7; possible D gene TRBD1, 5 bases. Per germline, CDR1 KGHSH and CDR2 LQKENI. CDR3 length: 14 residues. Trimming removed 3 bases at V and 1 base at J, with 10 bases between. CDR3 sequence: CASSPPQGSYEQYF. DNA for the CDR3: TGTGCCAGCTCACCCCCGCAGGGATCCTACGAGCAGTACTTC.

This chain links TRBV2 with TRBJ2-5; 7 bases agree with TRBD2. This CDR3 has 15 amino acids. The J segment lost 1 base and the V segment lost 7 bases, leaving 9 bases of the junction unmatched. Germline CDR1 reads SNHLY; CDR2 reads FYNNEI. The CDR3 loop reads CASIESGRAQETQYF. CDR3 nucleotides: TGTGCCAGCATCGAAAGTGGGAGGGCCCAAGAGACCCAGTACTTC.

In its sample, this clonotype was seen many times. The chain employs TRBV11-2 and TRBJ1-4; D is perhaps TRBD1 (6 bases). The ends were cut back, 5 bases at V and 7 bases at J, with 17 bases in the middle. The CDR3 length is 15 residues. Germline V CDR1 and CDR2: SGHAT, FQNNGV. Written as DNA, the CDR3 is TGTGCCAGCAGCGTACGCGGCACAGGGAGTGAAAAACTGTTTTTT. Its protein product is CASSVRGTGSEKLFF. Complete variable domain (other parts from reference TRBV11-2 and TRBJ1-4): EAGVAQSPRYKIIEKRQSVAFWCNPISGHATLYWYQQILGQGPKLLIQFQNNGVVDDSQLPKDRFSAERLKGVDSTLKIQPAKLEDSAVYLCASSVRGTGSEKLFFGSGTQLSVL.

The table lists this clonotype with many counts. The chain is built from TRBV29-1 and TRBJ2-7, with 9 bases aligning to TRBD1. V was clipped by 6 bases and J by 4 bases; unmatched bases: 7. Germline V gene lookup returns CDR1 SQVTM and CDR2 ANQGSEA. The CDR3 has 13 residues. CDR3 coding DNA: TGCAGCGTGACCGGACAGGGGTTTTACGAGCAGTACTTC. It encodes CSVTGQGFYEQYF.

Comments on this clonotype: This may be a read error: a much more frequent sequence differs by one nucleotide. Here the CDR3 DNA reads TGTGCCAGCAGCCAAGAGTGGCAGAGTTCCTATGGCTACACCTTC. Its protein product is CASSQEWQSSYGYTF. The J gene is TRBJ1-2, the V gene TRBV3-1; D remains ambiguous. Germline V gene data show CDR1 as LGHDT and CDR2 as YNNKEL (reference sequence). CDR3 size: 15 residues. The V gene lost 0 bases and the J gene lost 4 bases, with 12 bases spanning the gap.

This clonotype was seen ten or more times. The CDR3 bases are TGTGCCAGCAGTTTGCTCATGGGGGCCTATGGCTACACCTTC. It translates to CASSLLMGAYGYTF. This chain links TRBV28 with TRBJ1-2, with a weak D call TRBD1 (6 bases). This CDR3 region has 14 residues. V shed 3 bases and J shed 4 bases, with 12 bases lying between them. Germline V gives CDR1 MDHEN, CDR2 SYDVKM.

This clonotype was observed a handful of times. This rearrangement joins TRBV28 to TRBJ2-5, with TRBD1 matching over 9 bases. The last part of the DNA fits TRBJ2-1 better; the J call may be wrong. The CDR3 is 17 amino acids. CDR1 and CDR2 from the germline V gene are MDHEN and SYDVKM. The CDR3 DNA sequence: TGTGCCAGCAGGTATCAGCCCGGGACAGGGTCATACAATGAGCAGTTCTTC. This sequence encodes CASRYQPGTGSYNEQFF.

This clonotype appeared many times. The chain uses TRBV5-1 and TRBJ2-1; 12 nucleotides line up with TRBD2. V was clipped by 0 bases and J by 4 bases; unmatched bases: 5. Germline lookup yields CDR1 SGHRS and CDR2 YFSETQ. CDR3 length: 17 amino acids. The CDR3 is CASSLGPLAGGYNEQFF. CDR3 nucleotide sequence: TGCGCCAGCAGCTTGGGTCCCCTAGCGGGAGGGTACAATGAGCAGTTCTTC.

This clonotype has a count of ten or more. The gene calls are TRBV20-1 and TRBJ1-1, with 7 bases that match TRBD1. The germline V gene encodes CDR1 DFQATT and CDR2 SNEGSKA (reference sequence). After removal of 3 bases from V and 5 bases from J, the junction contained 6 bases not matched to a gene. This CDR3 is built from 13 residues. CDR3 nucleotides: TGCAGTGCTAGGGGTAGGGGGCATACTGAAGCTTTCTTT. Amino acid sequence: CSARGRGHTEAFF.

This clonotype came up many times. The chain carries TRBV11-3 and TRBJ1-4; D is unclear. CDR3 length equals 14 residues. The germline V gene encodes CDR1 SGHNT and CDR2 YENEEA. Deletions cut 5 bases from V and 8 bases from J, with 15 bases between. The chain's CDR3 is CASSPYRTSEKLFF. The CDR3 nucleotides read TGTGCCAGCAGCCCTTATAGGACCTCCGAAAAACTGTTTTTT.

This clonotype was recorded at least ten times. The chain has TRBV2 and TRBJ1-6; D gene ambiguous. Trimming took off 1 base at V and 8 bases at J, with 12 bases between the two ends. The germline V gene encodes CDR1 SNHLY and CDR2 FYNNEI. The CDR3 contains 15 residues. The CDR3 here is CASSEGSNPYSPLHF. The DNA for the CDR3 is TGTGCCAGCAGTGAAGGATCTAATCCCTATTCACCCCTCCACTTT.

This clonotype was found many times. The V call is TRBV19, the J call TRBJ1-2; 8 positions match TRBD1. Germline-derived CDR1 and CDR2 are LNHDA and SQIVND (reference sequence). The CDR3 totals 17 residues. Trimming took 7 bases from V and 4 from J; bases not matched to a gene: 17. The CDR3, as DNA: TGTGCCAGTACCAGCCCCAGGGGGCAGGGAGACGGCTATGGCTACACCTTC. Translating it yields CASTSPRGQGDGYGYTF.

This clonotype was seen ten or more times. The chain couples TRBV11-3 to TRBJ2-3, with D perhaps being TRBD1 or TRBD2 (5 bases each). This CDR3 is built from 16 residues. Germline V CDR1 and CDR2: SGHNT, YENEEA. V lost 5 bases to trimming and J lost 5 bases, with 20 bases between them. Written as DNA, the CDR3 is TGTGCCAGCAGCCCCCGTTTTGCCCGGGACGGAGATACGCAGTATTTT. Protein product: CASSPRFARDGDTQYF.

This clonotype was counted ten times or more. The chain has TRBV28 and TRBJ1-5; D unresolved. CDR1 is MDHEN and CDR2 is SYDVKM in the germline V gene. The V end lost 2 bases, the J end lost 1 base, and 12 bases lay between the germline ends. The CDR3 runs 16 residues. CDR3 DNA: TGTGCCAGCAGTTTAGAGGAGGGTGGCAGCAATCAGCCCCAGCATTTT. Its protein product is CASSLEEGGSNQPQHF.

This clonotype was seen ten or more times. The chain is built from TRBV2 and TRBJ2-3; D is uncertain. V lost 6 bases, J lost 0 bases, and 4 bases lay in between. The CDR3 sequence is 12 residues long. The germline CDR1 and CDR2 sequences are SNHLY and FYNNEI. Here the CDR3 reads CASRLSTDTQYF. The DNA of the CDR3 is TGTGCCAGCAGGTTGAGCACAGATACGCAGTATTTT. Combining the CDR3 with reference TRBV2 and TRBJ2-3 gives the whole variable domain EPEVTQTPSHQVTQMGQEVILRCVPISNHLYFYWYRQILGQKVEFLVSFYNNEISEKSEIFDDQFSVERPDGSNFTLKIRSTKLEDSAMYFCASRLSTDTQYFGPGTRLTVL.

This clonotype was picked up one time. Here the CDR3 omits its conserved ending phenylalanine or tryptophan, so a read error is the likely source. The DNA is omitted, as the CDR3 cannot be located on it reliably, and the CDR3 follows TCRdb's listing. The chain recombines TRBV11-2 with TRBJ1-1; the table calls TRBD1, which could not be checked here. The CDR3 comprises 8 residues, both ends counted. The germline gives CDR1 SGHAT, CDR2 FQNNGV. The CDR3 reads CASSLRTG.

The sample holds many counts of this clonotype. The chain has TRBV2 and TRBJ1-6, with 9 bases aligning to TRBD1. The CDR3 has 13 residues. Germline V lookup: CDR1 SNHLY, CDR2 FYNNEI. The V gene end was trimmed by 6 bases and the J gene end by 14 bases; junction bases not matched to a gene: 8. CDR3 nucleotide sequence: TGTGCCAGCAGGGGACAGGGAGGTAAAGCCCTCCACTTT. Amino acids: CASRGQGGKALHF.

This clonotype was detected many times. This chain connects TRBV6-5 to TRBJ2-7; no reliable D call. V was clipped by 2 bases and J by 4 bases, with 12 bases between them. Per the germline V gene, CDR1 is MNHEY and CDR2 is SVGAGI. The CDR3 covers 14 residues. The CDR3 DNA reads as TGTGCCAGCAGTTACGATCTCCAAACGTACGAGCAGTACTTC. Amino acids: CASSYDLQTYEQYF.

This clonotype was counted at least ten times. The J gene is TRBJ2-3, the V gene TRBV19; a weak D match, TRBD2 (6 bases). Germline V gene data show CDR1 as LNHDA and CDR2 as SQIVND (reference sequence). This CDR3 is built from 14 residues. V was trimmed by 5 bases and J by 4 bases, leaving 13 bases between them. The CDR3 DNA reads TGTGCCAGTAGTGCGACTAGTGCGGCAGATACGCAGTATTTT. The encoded protein is CASSATSAADTQYF.

This clonotype has ten or more counts. The rearrangement uses TRBV30 and TRBJ1-6, with 7 bases identical to TRBD1. Trimming at V came to 0 bases and at J to 10 bases, leaving 6 bases not matched to a gene. CDR3 length: 14 residues. The germline gives CDR1 GTSNPN, CDR2 SVGIG (reference sequence). CDR3 bases: TGTGCCTGGAGTGTTCGTAGGGGGCCCTCACCCCTCCACTTT. Its protein is CAWSVRRGPSPLHF.

Many counts were recorded for this clonotype. V usage is TRBV10-3 and J usage is TRBJ1-1; D perhaps matches TRBD1 (6 bases). Trimming removed 6 bases at V and 4 bases at J, with 24 bases between. Germline V gene lookup returns CDR1 ENHRY and CDR2 SYGVKD. The CDR3 length is 17 residues. CDR3 residues: CAISEGPQGIGTTEAFF. DNA for the CDR3: TGTGCCATCAGCGAGGGACCACAGGGAATCGGTACCACTGAAGCTTTCTTT.